Listed here is a single T cell receptor beta chain. These data are taken from a study of siplizumab effects on memory and regulatory T cells. The CDR3 has 14 residues. V lost 7 bases, J lost 3 bases, and 14 bases lay in between. Looked up from germline, CDR1 is MNHNY and CDR2 is SVGAGI (reference sequence). Libraries were prepared by immunoSEQ multiplex PCR; TCRdb keeps only in-frame clonotypes and omits some of them. In the table there are roughly 70,000 clones, 93% of which are singletons. The rearrangement joins TRBV6-6 to TRBJ2-3; TRBD1 or TRBD2 may be the D gene (5 bases each). The sample consisted of CD8+ T cells sorted from blood. This receptor was obtained from a human donor in good health. The CDR3: CASTMTEGTDTQYF. CDR3 bases: TGTGCCAGCACTATGACAGAGGGAACAGATACGCAGTATTTT.